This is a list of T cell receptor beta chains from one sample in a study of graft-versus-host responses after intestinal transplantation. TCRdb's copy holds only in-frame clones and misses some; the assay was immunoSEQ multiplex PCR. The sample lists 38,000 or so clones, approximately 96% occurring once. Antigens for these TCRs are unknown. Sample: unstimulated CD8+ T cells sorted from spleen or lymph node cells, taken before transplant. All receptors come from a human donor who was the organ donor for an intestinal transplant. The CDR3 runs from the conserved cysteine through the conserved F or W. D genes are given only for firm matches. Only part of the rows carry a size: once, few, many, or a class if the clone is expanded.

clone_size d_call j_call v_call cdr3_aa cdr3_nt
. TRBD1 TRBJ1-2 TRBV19 CASSASQGSYGYTF TGTGCCAGTAGTGCATCACAGGGGTCCTATGGCTACACCTTC
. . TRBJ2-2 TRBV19 CASSMVSPTGELFF TGTGCCAGTAGTATGGTTAGCCCAACCGGGGAGCTGTTTTTT
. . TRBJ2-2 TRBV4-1 CASSYRRDNTGELFF TGCGCCAGCAGTTACAGACGAGATAACACCGGGGAGCTGTTTTTT
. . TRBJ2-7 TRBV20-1 CSALKDEQYF TGCAGTGCTCTTAAGGACGAGCAGTACTTC
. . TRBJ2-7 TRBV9 CASSVDGDSYEQYF TGTGCCAGCAGCGTGGACGGAGACTCCTACGAGCAGTACTTC
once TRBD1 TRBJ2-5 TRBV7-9 CASSFGPATGYQETQYF TGTGCCAGCAGCTTCGGTCCGGCGACAGGGTACCAAGAGACCCAGTACTTC
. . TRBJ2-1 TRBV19 CASSIPAGFDEQFF TGTGCCAGTAGTATCCCCGCAGGGTTTGATGAGCAGTTCTTC
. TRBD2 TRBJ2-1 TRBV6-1 CASSESGGGAYNEQFF TGTGCCAGCAGTGAATCAGGCGGGGGGGCCTATAATGAGCAGTTCTTC
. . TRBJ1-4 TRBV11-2 CASSLEPLPQRATNEKLFF TGTGCCAGCAGCTTAGAACCCCTCCCCCAGAGGGCAACTAATGAAAAACTGTTTTTT
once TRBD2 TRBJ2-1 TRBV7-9 CASSQPGLALHEQFF TGTGCCAGCAGCCAACCGGGACTAGCGCTTCATGAGCAGTTCTTC
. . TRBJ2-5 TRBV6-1 CASSWVEEETQYF TGTGCCAGCAGTTGGGTGGAGGAAGAGACCCAGTACTTC
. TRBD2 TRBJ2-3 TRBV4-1 CASSPRGGADTQYF TGCGCCAGCAGCCCCCGGGGGGGTGCAGATACGCAGTATTTT
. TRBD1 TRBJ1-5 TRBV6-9 CASSLAGGNQPQHF TGTGCCAGCAGTTTAGCAGGGGGGAATCAGCCCCAGCATTTT
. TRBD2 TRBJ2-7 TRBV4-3 CASSQDTGLAYYEQYF TGCGCCAGCAGCCAAGATACGGGACTAGCCTACTACGAGCAGTACTTC
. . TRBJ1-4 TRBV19 CASSIWGRDEKLFF TGTGCCAGTAGTATTTGGGGCAGGGATGAAAAACTGTTTTTT
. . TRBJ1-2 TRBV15 CATSRTRFYGYTF TGTGCCACCAGCAGGACCAGGTTCTATGGCTACACCTTC
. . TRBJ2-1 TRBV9 CASSVDVGAYNEQFF TGTGCCAGCAGCGTAGATGTGGGGGCCTACAATGAGCAGTTCTTC
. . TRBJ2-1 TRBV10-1 CASSESPDNNNEQFF TGCGCCAGCAGTGAGTCGCCAGACAATAACAATGAGCAGTTCTTC